The source of this T cell receptor (beta chain) is a study of tumor and adjacent non-tumor tissue in lung cancer. Study background: Each sample yielded approximately 4.2 million productive TCRbeta reads on average.

General study results and limits: Tumor TCR diversity, when higher, was linked to shorter survival. In normal lung, the top 100 clones were significantly more dominant than in tumor.

A modified ARM-PCR protocol with three rounds of nested PCR amplified TCRbeta. One entry per CDR3 protein results from TCRdb running MiXCR on the multiplex PCR reads. This table has around 210,000 distinct CDR3 sequences, over 55% appearing once. Germline V gene sequence: CDR1 DFQATT, CDR2 SNEGSKA (reference sequence). The CDR3 runs 13 residues. This clonotype was detected many times. Its antigen is undetermined. RNA was extracted from bulk tissue without any cell sorting. Newly diagnosed lung cancer patients had thoracic surgery in China, August–November 2014, without prior chemotherapy. The sequence came from a man in his fifties or sixties with non-small cell lung cancer. Sequencing was carried out using lung tumor tissue. The chain recombines TRBV20-1 with TRBJ1-1, with D perhaps matching TRBD1 (6 bases). CDR3 in DNA: TGCAGGCGAAGTCAGGGGAATGTAACTGAAGCTTTCTTT. This gives the protein CRRSQGNVTEAFF.